This record concerns one TCR beta chain sequence. The table came from immunoSEQ multiplex PCR; TCRdb's copy has only in-frame clones and leaves some out. The table records over 45,000 clones, 70% to 85% of them present only once. V was cut by 5 bases and J by 2 bases, with 11 bases left in between. Germline CDR1 SGHVS, CDR2 FNYEAQ. The CDR3 extends over 14 amino acids. The sample is drawn from a study of radiotherapy plus CTLA-4 blockade in lung cancer. The sequencing used peripheral blood, collected from a patient treated with radiotherapy plus ipilimumab. The source of this sequence is a human donor with non-small cell lung cancer who had a complete response to radiotherapy plus ipilimumab. The chain is built from TRBV7-6 and TRBJ2-3, with a possible D match to TRBD1 (5 bases). The CDR3 sequence is CASSARQNTDTQYF. As DNA, the CDR3 is TGTGCCAGCAGCGCAAGACAGAACACAGATACGCAGTATTTT.